The 21 T cell receptor beta chains presented below share a single source sample, sequenced in a study of T cell responses to AZD1222 COVID-19 vaccine. Measured with immunoSEQ multiplex PCR; TCRdb has only the in-frame clones, and not every one. The sample carries about 70,000 clones, roughly 89% recorded once. The sample here was peripheral blood, taken on day 0 of AZD1222 vaccination. The origin of the receptors is an adult in good health.

This chain joins TRBV5-1 and TRBJ1-1; D perhaps matches TRBD1 (6 bases). The length of the CDR3 is 14 residues. Germline CDR1 and CDR2: SGHRS and YFSETQ. The ends were cut back, 6 bases at V and 5 bases at J, with 17 bases in the middle. Here the CDR3 DNA reads TGCGCCAGCACCCAGGGGACTTCATGGACTGAAGCTTTCTTT. Translated: CASTQGTSWTEAFF.

V gene TRBV6-2 or TRBV6-3 combines with J gene TRBJ1-5, with 12 bases identical to TRBD1. Germline CDR1 MNHEY, CDR2 SVGEGT. This CDR3 has 16 amino acids. With 3 bases clipped from V and 7 bases from J, the junction kept 7 bases outside the gene matches. The CDR3 sequence: CASSYRSGTGGQPQHF. Here the CDR3 DNA reads TGTGCCAGCAGTTATCGCTCCGGGACAGGGGGCCAGCCCCAGCATTTT.

The chain joins TRBV28 to TRBJ2-7, with D perhaps TRBD1 (6 bases). CDR1 is MDHEN and CDR2 is SYDVKM in the germline V gene. Trimming removed 0 bases from V and 1 base from J, with 13 bases in between. The CDR3 covers 16 residues. For the CDR3, the DNA is TGTGCCAGCAGTTTATGGGGGCAGGGGAATTCCTACGAGCAGTACTTC. This gives the protein CASSLWGQGNSYEQYF.

The chain joins TRBV5-8 to TRBJ1-5, with D unclear. Deletions cut 4 bases from V and 3 bases from J, with 8 bases between. The CDR3 extends over 13 amino acids. In germline, CDR1 is SGHTS, CDR2 YDEGEE. The CDR3 sequence: CASSPRNNQPQHF. In DNA form, the CDR3 reads TGTGCCAGCAGCCCACGGAACAATCAGCCCCAGCATTTT.

The rearrangement links TRBV27 to TRBJ2-1, with 12 nucleotides matching TRBD2. V lost 6 bases and J lost 7; bases outside the gene matches: 10. Germline loops: CDR1 MNHEY, CDR2 SMNVEV (reference sequence). The CDR3 consists of 16 residues. CDR3 region: CASSLTGTSGLNEQFF. In nucleotides, the CDR3 is TGTGCCAGCAGCTTAACCGGGACTAGCGGGCTGAATGAGCAGTTCTTC.

The V and J genes are TRBV11-3 and TRBJ2-5; 13 nucleotides line up with TRBD2. Germline values: CDR1 SGHNT, CDR2 YENEEA. This CDR3 comprises 16 residues. The V gene end was trimmed by 5 bases and the J gene end by 1 base; junction bases not matched to a gene: 4. The CDR3 nucleotides read TGTGCCAGCAGCCCAGGGACTAGCGGGATCCAAGAGACCCAGTACTTC. Translating it yields CASSPGTSGIQETQYF.

This clone was seen a single time. The V gene is TRBV27, the J gene TRBJ1-3, with D unresolved. CDR1 MNHEY and CDR2 SMNVEV come from the germline V gene (reference sequence). V shed 1 base and J shed 4 bases, with 5 bases lying between them. The CDR3 is 13 residues long. The CDR3 sequence: CASSLLGGNTIYF. The CDR3 DNA is TGTGCCAGCAGTTTATTGGGGGGAAACACCATATATTTT.

V is TRBV6-2 or TRBV6-3 and J is TRBJ2-3; 7 bases agree with TRBD1. Trimming at V came to 2 bases and at J to 2 bases, leaving 4 bases not matched to a gene. CDR3 length: 15 amino acids. The V gene's germline CDR1 is MNHEY and CDR2 SVGEGT. For the CDR3, the DNA is TGTGCCAGCAGTTACGACAGGGCCGACACAGATACGCAGTATTTT. Translation: CASSYDRADTDTQYF.

This chain connects TRBV5-1 to TRBJ2-5; possibly TRBD1 for D (6 bases). V was pared by 5 bases and J by 5 bases, with 16 bases between. CDR1 and CDR2 (germline): SGHRS, YFSETQ. There are 14 residues in the CDR3. In DNA form, the CDR3 reads TGCGCCAGCAGGATGACCACAGGGTTCGAGACCCAGTACTTC. Its protein is CASRMTTGFETQYF.

The J gene is TRBJ1-6, the V gene TRBV19; D may be TRBD1 (5 bases). Germline values: CDR1 LNHDA, CDR2 SQIVND (reference sequence). V was trimmed by 4 bases and J by 0 bases, leaving 7 bases between them. This CDR3 is 15 amino acids long. The CDR3 bases are TGTGCCAGTAGTAGACAGAGCTCCTATAATTCACCCCTCCACTTT. This sequence encodes CASSRQSSYNSPLHF.

The chain links TRBV6-2 or TRBV6-3 to TRBJ1-2; weak D call: TRBD1 (5 bases). The length of the CDR3 is 11 residues. Per the germline V gene, CDR1 is MNHEY and CDR2 is SVGEGT. Trimming pared 2 bases from V and 10 bases from J, leaving 8 bases between. The CDR3 spells CASSYTGTYTF. CDR3 in DNA: TGTGCCAGCAGTTACACCGGGACCTACACCTTC.

The table lists this clone with a few counts. This chain uses TRBV16 with TRBJ2-2, with D unclear. The CDR3 has 11 amino acids. V lost 1 base and J 10 bases, leaving 4 bases between the germline ends. Germline loops: CDR1 KGHSY, CDR2 FQNENV. CDR3 in DNA: TGTGCCAGCAGCCAATATCAGGAGCTGTTTTTT. Its protein is CASSQYQELFF.

The chain links TRBV28 to TRBJ1-1; no definite D call. The CDR3 spans 12 residues. V was pared by 3 bases and J by 4 bases, with 6 bases between. Germline V lookup: CDR1 MDHEN, CDR2 SYDVKM. Here the CDR3 reads CASSLWFTEAFF. CDR3 in DNA: TGTGCCAGCAGTTTGTGGTTCACTGAAGCTTTCTTT.

The chain couples TRBV6-1 to TRBJ1-6; a weak D match, TRBD1 (6 bases). V dropped 4 bases and J dropped 2 bases, with 18 bases sitting between them. Per the germline V gene, CDR1 is MNHNS and CDR2 is SASEGT. The CDR3 is 18 residues long. This chain's CDR3 is CASSATGFRGTYNSPLHF. The CDR3 coding sequence is TGTGCCAGCAGTGCCACAGGGTTTAGGGGGACCTATAATTCACCCCTCCACTTT.

CDR3 amino acids: CAAVAGGREDTQYF. Written as DNA, the CDR3 is TGTGCCGCGGTCGCAGGGGGCCGGGAAGATACGCAGTATTTT. This rearrangement joins TRBV6-5 to TRBJ2-3; 8 bases map to TRBD1. The trim removed 11 bases at V and 5 bases at J, leaving 12 bases unmatched. The CDR3 length is 14 residues. Germline-derived CDR1 and CDR2 are MNHEY and SVGAGI.

The J gene is TRBJ2-5, the V gene TRBV27; TRBD1 aligns across 7 bases. After removal of 7 bases from V and 2 bases from J, the junction contained 25 bases not matched to a gene. The CDR3 runs to 20 residues. Germline V CDR1 and CDR2: MNHEY, SMNVEV (reference sequence). CDR3 DNA: TGTGCCAGCATCACCTCGGGACAGTGGGGCTTGGGTTGGTGGCAAGAGACCCAGTACTTC. This codes for CASITSGQWGLGWWQETQYF.

The chain couples TRBV6-5 to TRBJ2-1; the D is unclear. Trimming stripped 6 bases from V and 10 bases from J, with 16 bases between. Per germline, CDR1 MNHEY and CDR2 SVGAGI. This CDR3 has 13 residues. CDR3 coding DNA: TGTGCCAGCAGGCCTGACTGGGTAAGGGAGCAGTTCTTC. Its translation is CASRPDWVREQFF.

The chain is built from TRBV6-5 and TRBJ2-7; 9 bases are shared with TRBD1. This CDR3 comprises 14 residues. Germline CDR1 reads MNHEY; CDR2 reads SVGAGI. V was pared by 5 bases and J by 2 bases, with 4 bases of the junction left unmatched. The CDR3 sequence is CASSRQGGPYEQYF. The CDR3, as DNA: TGTGCCAGCAGTCGACAGGGGGGCCCCTACGAGCAGTACTTC.

The CDR3 loop is CASSFTDRGVGYTF. The DNA of the CDR3 is TGTGCCAGCAGCTTTACGGACAGGGGAGTTGGCTACACCTTC. The chain carries TRBV11-1 and TRBJ1-2, with 9 bases fitting TRBD1. J was trimmed by 7 bases and V by 3 bases; bases with no gene match: 6. Germline lookup yields CDR1 SGHAT and CDR2 FQDESV (reference sequence). The CDR3 spans 14 residues.

The table lists this clone with a count of one. This chain joins TRBV5-4 and TRBJ1-6; D call uncertain. Germline-derived CDR1 and CDR2 are SGHNT and YYREEE (reference sequence). V shed 0 bases and J shed 5 bases, with 6 bases lying between them. The CDR3 loop spans 14 amino acids. The CDR3 loop is CASSLELNNSPLHF. The CDR3 coding sequence is TGTGCCAGCAGCTTGGAACTCAATAATTCACCCCTCCACTTT. The entire variable domain, with the rest obtained from reference TRBV5-4 and TRBJ1-6, is as follows: ETGVTQSPTHLIKTRGQQVTLRCSSQSGHNTVSWYQQALGQGPQFIFQYYREEENGRGNFPPRFSGLQFPNYSSELNVNALELDDSALYLCASSLELNNSPLHFGNGTRLTVT.

The chain links TRBV10-3 to TRBJ1-5; D unresolved. CDR3 length: 15 residues. V was trimmed by 2 bases and J by 0 bases, leaving 8 bases between them. In germline, CDR1 is ENHRY, CDR2 SYGVKD. For the CDR3, the DNA is TGTGCCATCAGTGAGGTACATGATAGCAATCAGCCCCAGCATTTT. Protein: CAISEVHDSNQPQHF.